This T cell receptor (beta chain) is from a study of blood T cell repertoires in COVID-19. Overall study: Samples taken during acute and convalescent COVID-19 were collected in the United States, Italy and Spain. T cells, B-cell-depleted T cells, or PBMCs supplied cDNA or gDNA.

Per the authors' pipeline: Amplification of reference gene primers was used by the study to estimate nucleated cell counts. Assay used: immunoSEQ multiplex PCR; TCRdb lists only in-frame clones, some missing. The V and J calls and clone size are taken from that table; D and trimming were inferred from the DNA. The data hold 75,000 to 90,000 clones, with 80% to 95% observed a single time. V dropped 6 bases and J dropped 1; count of bases not matched to a gene: 10. This CDR3 contains 17 residues. In germline, CDR1 is KGHDR, CDR2 SFDVKD. The chain joins TRBV24-1 to TRBJ1-1; TRBD1 agrees at 10 bases. The sequencing input was peripheral blood. The clonotype was recovered from a woman aged 45-65 years in a cohort sampled during active COVID-19. CDR3 DNA: TGTGCCACCAGTCCGGGCGACAGGGGGCGTCGGAACACTGAAGCTTTCTTT. Translated: CATSPGDRGRRNTEAFF.